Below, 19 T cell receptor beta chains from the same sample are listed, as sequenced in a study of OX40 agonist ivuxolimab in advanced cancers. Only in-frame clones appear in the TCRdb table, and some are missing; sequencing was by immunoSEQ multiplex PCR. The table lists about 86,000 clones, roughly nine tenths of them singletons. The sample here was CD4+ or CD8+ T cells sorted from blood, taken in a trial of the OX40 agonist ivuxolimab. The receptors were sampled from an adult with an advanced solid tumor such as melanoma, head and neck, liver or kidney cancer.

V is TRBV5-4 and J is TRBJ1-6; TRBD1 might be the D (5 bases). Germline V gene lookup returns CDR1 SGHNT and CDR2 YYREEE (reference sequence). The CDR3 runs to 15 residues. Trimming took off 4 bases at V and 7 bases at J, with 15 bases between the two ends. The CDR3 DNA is TGTGCCAGCAGCACCCGGGGCCTAGAGAATTCACCCCTCCACTTT. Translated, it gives CASSTRGLENSPLHF.

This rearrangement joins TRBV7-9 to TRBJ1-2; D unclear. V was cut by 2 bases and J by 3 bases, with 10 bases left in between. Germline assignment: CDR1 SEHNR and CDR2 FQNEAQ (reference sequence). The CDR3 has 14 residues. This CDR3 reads CASSLITGDYGYTF. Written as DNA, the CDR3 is TGTGCCAGCAGCTTAATCACGGGTGACTATGGCTACACCTTC.

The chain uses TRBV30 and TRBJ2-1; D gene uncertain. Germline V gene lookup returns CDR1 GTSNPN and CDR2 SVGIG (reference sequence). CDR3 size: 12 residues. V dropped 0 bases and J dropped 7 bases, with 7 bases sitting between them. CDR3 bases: TGTGCCTGGAGTGTTTTAGTAAATGAGCAGTTCTTC. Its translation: CAWSVLVNEQFF.

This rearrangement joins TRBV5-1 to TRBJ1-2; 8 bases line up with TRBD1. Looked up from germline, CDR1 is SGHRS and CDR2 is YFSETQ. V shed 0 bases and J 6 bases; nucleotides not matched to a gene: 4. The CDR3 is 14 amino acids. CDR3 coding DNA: TGCGCCAGCAGCTTGGATTCAGGGGGCGATGGCTACACCTTC. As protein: CASSLDSGGDGYTF.

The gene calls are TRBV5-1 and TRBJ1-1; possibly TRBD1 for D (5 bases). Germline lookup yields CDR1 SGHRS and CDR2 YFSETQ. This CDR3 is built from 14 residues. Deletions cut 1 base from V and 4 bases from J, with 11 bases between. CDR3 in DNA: TGCGCCAGCAGCTTGCGAGGGGAATTCACTGAAGCTTTCTTT. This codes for CASSLRGEFTEAFF.

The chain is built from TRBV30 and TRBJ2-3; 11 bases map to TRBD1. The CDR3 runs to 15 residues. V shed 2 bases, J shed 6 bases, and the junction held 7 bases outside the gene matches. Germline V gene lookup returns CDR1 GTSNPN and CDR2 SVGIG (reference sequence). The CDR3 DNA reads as TGTGCCTGGAGTCCACGGACAGGGGGCGTTGATACGCAGTATTTT. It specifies CAWSPRTGGVDTQYF. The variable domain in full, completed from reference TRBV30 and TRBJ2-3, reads SQTIHQWPATLVQPVGSPLSLECTVEGTSNPNLYWYRQAAGRGLQLLFYSVGIGQISSEVPQNLSASRPQDRQFILSSKKLLLSDSGFYLCAWSPRTGGVDTQYFGPGTRLTVL.

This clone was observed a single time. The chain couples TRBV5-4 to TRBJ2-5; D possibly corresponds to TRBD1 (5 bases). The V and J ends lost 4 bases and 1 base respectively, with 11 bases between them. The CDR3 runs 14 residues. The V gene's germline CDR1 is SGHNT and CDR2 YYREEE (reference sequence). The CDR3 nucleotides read TGTGCCAGCAGCACAGACAGAGTCCAAGAGACCCAGTACTTC. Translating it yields CASSTDRVQETQYF.

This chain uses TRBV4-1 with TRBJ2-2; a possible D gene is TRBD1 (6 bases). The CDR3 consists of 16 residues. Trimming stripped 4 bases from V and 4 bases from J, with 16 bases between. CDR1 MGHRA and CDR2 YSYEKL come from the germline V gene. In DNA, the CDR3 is TGCGCCAGCAGCCGAGGGAACAGGGTAGTCACCGGGGAGCTGTTTTTT. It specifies CASSRGNRVVTGELFF.

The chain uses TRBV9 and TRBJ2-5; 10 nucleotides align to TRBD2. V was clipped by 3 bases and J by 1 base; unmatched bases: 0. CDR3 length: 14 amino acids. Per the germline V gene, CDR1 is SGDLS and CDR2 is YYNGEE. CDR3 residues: CASSGTSGQETQYF. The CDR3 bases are TGTGCCAGCAGCGGGACTAGCGGCCAAGAGACCCAGTACTTC.

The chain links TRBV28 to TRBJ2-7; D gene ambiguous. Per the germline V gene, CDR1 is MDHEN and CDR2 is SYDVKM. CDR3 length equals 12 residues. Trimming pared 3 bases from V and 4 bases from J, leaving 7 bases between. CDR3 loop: CASSFPFYEQYF. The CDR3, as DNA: TGTGCCAGCAGTTTCCCCTTTTACGAGCAGTACTTC.

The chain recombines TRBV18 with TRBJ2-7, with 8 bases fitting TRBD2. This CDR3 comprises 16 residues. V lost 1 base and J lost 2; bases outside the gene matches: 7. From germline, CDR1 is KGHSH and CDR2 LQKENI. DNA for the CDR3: TGTGCCAGCTCACCACTGGAGACTAGCGAAACCTACGAGCAGTACTTC. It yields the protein CASSPLETSETYEQYF.

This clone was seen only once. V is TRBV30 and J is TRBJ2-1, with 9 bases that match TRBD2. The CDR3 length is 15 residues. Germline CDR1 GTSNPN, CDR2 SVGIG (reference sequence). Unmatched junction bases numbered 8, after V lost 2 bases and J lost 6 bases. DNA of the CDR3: TGTGCCTGGAGTTTGGTGGCGGGAGGGGGCAATGAGCAGTTCTTC. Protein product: CAWSLVAGGGNEQFF.

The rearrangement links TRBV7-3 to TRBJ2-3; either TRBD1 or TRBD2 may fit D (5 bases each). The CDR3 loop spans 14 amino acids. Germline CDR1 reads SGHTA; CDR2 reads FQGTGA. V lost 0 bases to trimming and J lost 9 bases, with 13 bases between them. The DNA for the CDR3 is TGTGCCAGCAGCTTAACGGGAGCAGAGGGGACGCAGTATTTT. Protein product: CASSLTGAEGTQYF.

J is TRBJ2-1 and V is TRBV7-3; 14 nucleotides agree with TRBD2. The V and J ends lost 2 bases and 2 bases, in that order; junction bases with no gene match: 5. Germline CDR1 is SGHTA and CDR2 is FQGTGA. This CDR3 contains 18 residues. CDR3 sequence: CASSLGTSGSVAYNEQFF. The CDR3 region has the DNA TGTGCCAGCAGCTTAGGGACTAGCGGGAGCGTCGCCTACAATGAGCAGTTCTTC.

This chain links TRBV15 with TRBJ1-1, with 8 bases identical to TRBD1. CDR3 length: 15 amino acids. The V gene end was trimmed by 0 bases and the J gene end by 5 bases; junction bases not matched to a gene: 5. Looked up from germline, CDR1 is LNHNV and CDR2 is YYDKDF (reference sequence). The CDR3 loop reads CATSREGTGGTEAFF. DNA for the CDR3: TGTGCCACCAGCAGAGAGGGGACAGGAGGGACTGAAGCTTTCTTT.

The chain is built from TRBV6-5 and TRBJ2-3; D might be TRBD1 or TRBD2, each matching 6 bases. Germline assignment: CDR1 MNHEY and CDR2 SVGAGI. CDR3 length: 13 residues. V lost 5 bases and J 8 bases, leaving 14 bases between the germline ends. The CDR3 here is CASSPGGGSTQYF. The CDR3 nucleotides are TGTGCCAGCAGTCCCGGAGGGGGGAGTACGCAGTATTTT.

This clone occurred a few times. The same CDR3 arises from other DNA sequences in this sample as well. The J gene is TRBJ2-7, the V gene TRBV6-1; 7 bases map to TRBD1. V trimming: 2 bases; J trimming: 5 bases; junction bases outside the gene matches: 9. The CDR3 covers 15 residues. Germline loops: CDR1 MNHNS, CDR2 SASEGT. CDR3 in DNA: TGTGCCAGCAGTGAATTGGCAGGGGGAGTAGACGAGCAGTACTTC. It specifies CASSELAGGVDEQYF.

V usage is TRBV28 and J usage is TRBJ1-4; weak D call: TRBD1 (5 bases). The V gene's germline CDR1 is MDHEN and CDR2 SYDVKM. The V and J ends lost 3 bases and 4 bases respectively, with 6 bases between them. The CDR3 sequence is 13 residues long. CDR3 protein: CASSLQGNEKLFF. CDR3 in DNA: TGTGCCAGCAGTTTGCAGGGTAATGAAAAACTGTTTTTT.

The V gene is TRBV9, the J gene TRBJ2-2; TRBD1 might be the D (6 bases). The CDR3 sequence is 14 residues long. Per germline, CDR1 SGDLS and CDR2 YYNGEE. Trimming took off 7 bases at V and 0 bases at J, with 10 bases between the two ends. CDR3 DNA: TGTGCCAGCGCGGACAGCGCGAACACCGGGGAGCTGTTTTTT. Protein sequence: CASADSANTGELFF. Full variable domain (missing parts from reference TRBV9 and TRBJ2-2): DSGVTQTPKHLITATGQRVTLRCSPRSGDLSVYWYQQSLDQGLQFLIQYYNGEERAKGNILERFSAQQFPDLHSELNLSSLELGDSALYFCASADSANTGELFFGEGSRLTVL.